The next 27 T cell receptor beta chains were all read from a single sample in a study of T-cell memory formation after mild COVID-19. TCRdb independently ran MiXCR on the 5' RACE reads; one entry per CDR3 protein. This table has under 400,000 distinct CDR3 sequences, 20% to 25% appearing once. The sequenced sample consisted of PBMCs or a T cell subset sorted from them (not recorded which). These receptors were obtained from an adult woman who had mild COVID-19 (a few samples of this study predate the infection). Cell type and time point are not known.

The chain links TRBV5-1 to TRBJ2-1; the match to TRBD2 covers 9 bases. The germline V gene encodes CDR1 SGHRS and CDR2 YFSETQ. With V trimmed by 5 bases and J by 10 bases, 16 bases remained unmatched. The CDR3 totals 16 residues. The CDR3 is CASRESTSGLPPEQFF. The CDR3 nucleotides are TGCGCCAGCAGGGAATCGACTAGCGGTTTACCCCCAGAGCAGTTCTTC.

As to this clonotype: A much larger clone differs by one base, so this may be a read error. This chain joins TRBV5-5 and TRBJ1-2; TRBD1 matches 8 bases. CDR1 and CDR2 from the germline V gene are SGHKS and YYEKEE (reference sequence). There are 14 residues in the CDR3. CDR3 loop: CARSLARGLDGYTF. Written as DNA, the CDR3 is TGTGCCAGAAGCTTGGCCAGGGGGCTGGATGGCTACACCTTC.

The rearrangement uses TRBV6-2 or TRBV6-3 and TRBJ2-7; 13 bases agree with TRBD2. Germline V gives CDR1 MNHEY, CDR2 SVGEGT. CDR3 length: 18 residues. With V trimmed by 4 bases and J by 1 base, 10 bases remained unmatched. CDR3 in amino acids: CASSSPGLAGHWSYEQYF. In nucleotides, the CDR3 is TGTGCCAGCAGTTCGCCGGGACTAGCGGGACATTGGTCCTACGAGCAGTACTTC.

The rearrangement links TRBV2 to TRBJ2-5, with TRBD2 as a possible D gene (5 bases). Germline CDR1 is SNHLY and CDR2 is FYNNEI. CDR3 length: 13 residues. Trimming took 8 bases from V and 4 from J, leaving 14 bases between them. The CDR3 sequence: CASCYYGGETQYF. CDR3 coding DNA: TGTGCCAGCTGTTACTACGGAGGAGAGACCCAGTACTTC. The entire variable domain, with the rest obtained from reference TRBV2 and TRBJ2-5, is as follows: EPEVTQTPSHQVTQMGQEVILRCVPISNHLYFYWYRQILGQKVEFLVSFYNNEISEKSEIFDDQFSVERPDGSNFTLKIRSTKLEDSAMYFCASCYYGGETQYFGPGTRLLVL.

This clonotype was observed a few times. This sequence joins TRBV7-2 and TRBJ2-7, with TRBD2 matching 12 bases. The J segment lost 5 bases and the V segment lost 4 bases, leaving 3 bases of the junction unmatched. Germline CDR1 is SGHTA and CDR2 is FQGNSA. This CDR3 comprises 14 residues. CDR3 DNA: TGTGCCAGCAGCTCTACTAGCGGGAGGAACGAGCAGTACTTC. Its translation is CASSSTSGRNEQYF.

This clonotype was counted a few times. V and J are TRBV3-1 and TRBJ1-1; D remains ambiguous. The CDR3 is 12 amino acids. Looked up from germline, CDR1 is LGHDT and CDR2 is YNNKEL (reference sequence). Trimming took off 1 base at V and 11 bases at J, with 11 bases between the two ends. The CDR3 spells CASSQGRGQAFF. CDR3 coding DNA: TGTGCCAGCAGCCAAGGAAGAGGGCAGGCTTTCTTT.

The table lists this clonotype with a few counts. This chain connects TRBV6-5 to TRBJ2-5; weak D call: TRBD2 (6 bases). Germline lookup yields CDR1 MNHEY and CDR2 SVGAGI. The CDR3 contains 15 residues. The V and J ends lost 5 bases and 2 bases respectively, with 15 bases between them. The CDR3 DNA sequence: TGTGCCAGCAGTCCGGGGAGGCATGAACAAGAGACCCAGTACTTC. This encodes CASSPGRHEQETQYF.

This clonotype was observed a handful of times. The chain links TRBV5-1 to TRBJ2-7; TRBD1 is a possible D gene (6 bases). CDR1 and CDR2 from the germline V gene are SGHRS and YFSETQ. The CDR3 extends over 14 amino acids. Trimming left V 4 bases short and J 5 bases short, with 16 bases between. This CDR3 is CASSPRTVSDEQYF. The CDR3 coding sequence is TGCGCCAGCAGCCCTAGGACAGTGAGCGACGAGCAGTACTTC.

The chain uses TRBV5-4 and TRBJ1-2; 11 bases are shared with TRBD1. The trim removed 1 base at V and 5 bases at J, leaving 4 bases unmatched. Per germline, CDR1 SGHNT and CDR2 YYREEE (reference sequence). This CDR3 has 15 amino acids. CDR3 nucleotides: TGTGCCAGCAGCTTGCCGGGACAGGGGGGGTATGGCTACACCTTC. This sequence encodes CASSLPGQGGYGYTF.

V usage is TRBV5-1 and J usage is TRBJ1-1, with TRBD1 matching 8 bases. The trim removed 4 bases at V and 1 base at J, leaving 3 bases unmatched. Germline assignment: CDR1 SGHRS and CDR2 YFSETQ. The CDR3 is 14 residues long. As DNA, the CDR3 is TGCGCCAGCAGCGGACAGGGAGGGAACACTGAAGCTTTCTTT. It specifies CASSGQGGNTEAFF.

This clonotype was picked up a small number of times. The chain combines TRBV20-1 with TRBJ1-2, with TRBD1 identical over 10 bases. V lost 5 bases and J lost 8; bases outside the gene matches: 14. CDR1 and CDR2 from the germline V gene are DFQATT and SNEGSKA (reference sequence). The CDR3 sequence is 15 residues long. The CDR3 loop reads CSAFYPGQGRFGYTF. CDR3 bases: TGCAGTGCTTTTTATCCGGGACAGGGGCGTTTCGGCTACACCTTC.

The J gene is TRBJ2-2, the V gene TRBV4-3; D is possibly TRBD2 (5 bases). Germline-derived CDR1 and CDR2 are LGHNA and YSLEER. The CDR3 is made up of 17 amino acids. Trimming took 0 bases from V and 2 from J, leaving 13 bases between them. This CDR3 is CASSQDIEGSNTGELFF. The CDR3 nucleotides read TGCGCCAGCAGCCAAGATATTGAGGGTTCCAACACCGGGGAGCTGTTTTTT.

The V call is TRBV19, the J call TRBJ1-1, with a weak D call TRBD1 (5 bases). The CDR3 runs 14 residues. The V and J ends lost 5 bases and 3 bases respectively, with 13 bases between them. Per the germline V gene, CDR1 is LNHDA and CDR2 is SQIVND (reference sequence). The chain's CDR3 is CASSSAVGDTEAFF. The CDR3 nucleotides are TGTGCCAGTAGTTCCGCGGTGGGGGACACTGAAGCTTTCTTT.

Worth noting for this clonotype: This may stem from a read error, because a much larger clone lies one nucleotide away. V and J are TRBV5-1 and TRBJ1-1; no firm D call. Trimming left V 5 bases short and J 0 bases short, with 8 bases between. The CDR3 totals 13 residues. The V gene's germline CDR1 is SGHRS and CDR2 YFSETQ. The CDR3 nucleotides read TGCGCCAGCAGAGACCTCATGAACACTGAAGCTTTCTTT. It yields the protein CASRDLMNTEAFF.

A few counts support this clonotype. The V call is TRBV12-3 or TRBV12-4, the J call TRBJ2-7; D is uncertain. The CDR3 sequence is 14 residues long. Trimming left V 0 bases short and J 0 bases short, with 6 bases between. The CDR3 sequence: CASSLAATSYEQYF. CDR3 sequence (DNA): TGTGCCAGCAGTTTAGCGGCTACCTCCTACGAGCAGTACTTC.

This clonotype has just a few counts. The CDR3 reads CASSQGLAGGGEQFF. The DNA for the CDR3 is TGTGCCAGCAGCCAAGGACTAGCGGGAGGAGGGGAGCAGTTCTTC. This chain uses TRBV4-2 with TRBJ2-1; TRBD2 matches at 13 bases. V shed 1 base, J shed 10 bases, and the junction held 4 bases outside the gene matches. This CDR3 is 15 amino acids long. The V gene's germline CDR1 is LGHNA and CDR2 YNFKEQ.

This clonotype has more than one count but fewer than ten. CDR3 residues: CASSLGSGLNTEAFF. CDR3 coding DNA: TGTGCCAGCAGCTTGGGTTCGGGATTGAACACTGAAGCTTTCTTT. The J gene is TRBJ1-1, the V gene TRBV5-4; D uncertain. The CDR3 runs to 15 residues. From germline, CDR1 is SGHNT and CDR2 YYREEE (reference sequence). Trimming took 0 bases from V and 0 from J, leaving 9 bases between them.

This clonotype was seen more than once but under ten times. V gene TRBV5-6 combines with J gene TRBJ2-1; D is perhaps TRBD2 (6 bases). CDR3 length: 12 amino acids. Trimming took off 1 base at V and 10 bases at J, with 9 bases between the two ends. In germline, CDR1 is SGHDT, CDR2 YYEEEE. The CDR3, as DNA: TGTGCCAGCAGCTTGTGGAGGGCCGAGCAGTTCTTC. It is translated as CASSLWRAEQFF.

A few counts support this clonotype. CDR3 in amino acids: CATSRDFTGDRGYTF. The CDR3 nucleotides are TGTGCCACCAGCAGAGATTTCACAGGGGATCGGGGCTACACCTTC. The chain is built from TRBV15 and TRBJ1-2; 7 bases map to TRBD1. The CDR3 is made up of 15 amino acids. Germline values: CDR1 LNHNV, CDR2 YYDKDF (reference sequence). V gave up 0 bases and J gave up 8 bases; unmatched junction bases: 9.

This clonotype has just a few counts. V gene TRBV7-9 combines with J gene TRBJ2-1; the match to TRBD1 covers 9 bases. The CDR3 is 14 amino acids. J gave up 4 bases and V 7 bases, and 5 bases lay outside the gene matches. Germline-derived CDR1 and CDR2 are SEHNR and FQNEAQ (reference sequence). The CDR3 DNA is TGTGCCAGCATTACACAGGGGGCGTACAATGAGCAGTTCTTC. Protein: CASITQGAYNEQFF.

The chain uses TRBV7-2 and TRBJ1-4; 7 positions match TRBD1. Per germline, CDR1 SGHTA and CDR2 FQGNSA. V was pared by 4 bases and J by 5 bases, with 7 bases of the junction left unmatched. The CDR3 spans 15 residues. CDR3 region: CASSSMTGLNEKLFF. As DNA, the CDR3 is TGTGCCAGCAGCTCCATGACAGGGTTAAATGAAAAACTGTTTTTT. The full variable domain, completed using reference TRBV7-2 and TRBJ1-4, is GAGVSQSPSNKVTEKGKDVELRCDPISGHTALYWYRQSLGQGLEFLIYFQGNSAPDKSGLPSDRFSAERTGGSVSTLTIQRTQQEDSAVYLCASSSMTGLNEKLFFGSGTQLSVL.

The chain employs TRBV12-3 or TRBV12-4 and TRBJ1-1; maybe TRBD1 (6 bases). V shed 4 bases and J shed 0 bases, with 12 bases lying between them. The CDR3 has 15 residues. CDR3 coding DNA: TGTGCCAGCAGTTCCAACGACAGGATGAACACTGAAGCTTTCTTT. Its protein product is CASSSNDRMNTEAFF.

The rearrangement joins TRBV20-1 to TRBJ2-3; 10 positions agree with TRBD2. The CDR3 totals 15 residues. Germline V gives CDR1 DFQATT, CDR2 SNEGSKA (reference sequence). With 6 bases clipped from V and 2 bases from J, the junction kept 8 bases outside the gene matches. The CDR3 reads CSAHTGTSDTDTQYF. The CDR3 region has the DNA TGCAGTGCGCATACCGGGACTAGCGACACAGATACGCAGTATTTT.

V is TRBV4-1 and J is TRBJ1-6; 7 bases line up with TRBD1. The germline V gene has CDR1 MGHRA and CDR2 YSYEKL. Trimming at V came to 4 bases and at J to 9 bases, leaving 6 bases not matched to a gene. The CDR3 has 14 amino acids. CDR3 in amino acids: CASSPGTAPSPLHF. The DNA of the CDR3 is TGCGCCAGCAGCCCCGGGACAGCGCCTTCACCCCTCCACTTT.

The rearrangement joins TRBV2 to TRBJ2-7; D uncertain. Germline loops: CDR1 SNHLY, CDR2 FYNNEI. V was shortened by 4 bases and J by 9 bases, with 10 bases between the two germline ends. This CDR3 is built from 11 residues. The CDR3 region is CASSGDIWQYF. The CDR3 DNA is TGTGCCAGCAGTGGCGACATTTGGCAGTACTTC.

The V call is TRBV5-6, the J call TRBJ2-4, with 10 bases fitting TRBD1. This CDR3 has 12 residues. Germline values: CDR1 SGHDT, CDR2 YYEEEE. The junction had 2 bases not matched to a gene; V was cut back by 6 bases and J by 8 bases. CDR3 sequence: CASKDRGDIQYF. The CDR3, as DNA: TGTGCCAGCAAGGACAGGGGGGACATTCAGTACTTC. Variable domain in full (rest from reference TRBV5-6 and TRBJ2-4): DAGVTQSPTHLIKTRGQQVTLRCSPKSGHDTVSWYQQALGQGPQFIFQYYEEEERQRGNFPDRFSGHQFPNYSSELNVNALLLGDSALYLCASKDRGDIQYFGAGTRLSVL.

This chain connects TRBV5-4 to TRBJ2-4; the D is unclear. From germline, CDR1 is SGHNT and CDR2 YYREEE (reference sequence). The CDR3 covers 14 residues. The germline V and J ends were trimmed by 2 bases and 0 bases, with 6 bases remaining between them. The CDR3 DNA follows: TGTGCCAGCAGCTTTCTCGGAGCCAAAAACATTCAGTACTTC. It specifies CASSFLGAKNIQYF.